These 4 T cell receptor beta chains originate from one sample sequenced in a study of cytomegalovirus exposure and HLA in healthy donors. A multiplex PCR was run with 60 Vbeta primers and 13 Jbeta primers. Only in-frame clones appear in the TCRdb table, and some are missing; sequencing was by immunoSEQ multiplex PCR. The sample lists more than 95,000 clones, 76% occurring once. The sample consisted of PBMCs. Receptor source: a young woman in good health and CMV-seropositive.

J is TRBJ1-3 and V is TRBV10-3; D gene unclear. Germline CDR1 reads ENHRY; CDR2 reads SYGVKD. The ends were cut back, 2 bases at V and 0 bases at J, with 8 bases in the middle. The CDR3 contains 15 residues. CDR3 sequence reads: CAISEGGSSGNTIYF. The CDR3, as DNA: TGTGCCATCAGTGAGGGTGGCAGCTCTGGAAACACCATATATTTT.

This clone was seen once. This sequence joins TRBV6-5 and TRBJ1-4, with TRBD1 matching over 7 bases. Germline V gene data show CDR1 as MNHEY and CDR2 as SVGAGI. Trimming took 6 bases from V and 8 from J; bases not matched to a gene: 9. The CDR3 totals 14 residues. CDR3 region: CASSHDRVGEKLFF. In DNA, the CDR3 is TGTGCCAGCAGCCACGACAGGGTGGGCGAAAAACTGTTTTTT.

The rearrangement links TRBV4-1 to TRBJ2-5; 9 nucleotides line up with TRBD1. Trimming took 2 bases from V and 1 from J; bases not matched to a gene: 2. CDR1 is MGHRA and CDR2 is YSYEKL in the germline V gene. The length of the CDR3 is 15 residues. This CDR3 reads CASSQLTGGQETQYF. DNA of the CDR3: TGCGCCAGCAGCCAACTGACAGGGGGCCAAGAGACCCAGTACTTC.

This clone was seen a few times. The chain is built from TRBV6-6 and TRBJ2-2, with TRBD1 matching over 7 bases. Germline loops: CDR1 MNHNY, CDR2 SVGAGI (reference sequence). This CDR3 has 14 amino acids. The ends lost 4 bases at V and 4 bases at J; junction bases unmatched: 3. The CDR3 region is CASSSGQSTGELFF. CDR3 bases: TGTGCCAGCAGTTCGGGACAGTCCACCGGGGAGCTGTTTTTT.